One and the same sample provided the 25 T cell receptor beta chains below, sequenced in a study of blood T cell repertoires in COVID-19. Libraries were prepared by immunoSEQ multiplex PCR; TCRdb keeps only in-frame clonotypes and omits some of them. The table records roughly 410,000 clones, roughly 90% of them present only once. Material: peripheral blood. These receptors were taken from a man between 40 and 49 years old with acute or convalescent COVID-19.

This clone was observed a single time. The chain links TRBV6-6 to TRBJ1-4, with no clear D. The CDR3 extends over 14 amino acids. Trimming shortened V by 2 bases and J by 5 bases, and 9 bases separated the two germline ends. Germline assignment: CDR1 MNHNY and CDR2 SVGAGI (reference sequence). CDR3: CASSYVRSNEKLFF. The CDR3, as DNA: TGTGCCAGCAGTTACGTCAGATCAAATGAAAAACTGTTTTTT.

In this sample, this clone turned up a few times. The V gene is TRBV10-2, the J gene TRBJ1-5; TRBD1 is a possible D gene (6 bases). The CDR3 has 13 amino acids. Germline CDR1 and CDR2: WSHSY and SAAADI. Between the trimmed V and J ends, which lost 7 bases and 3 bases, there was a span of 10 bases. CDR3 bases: TGCGCCAGCAAAGGGACACACAATCAGCCCCAGCATTTT. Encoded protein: CASKGTHNQPQHF.

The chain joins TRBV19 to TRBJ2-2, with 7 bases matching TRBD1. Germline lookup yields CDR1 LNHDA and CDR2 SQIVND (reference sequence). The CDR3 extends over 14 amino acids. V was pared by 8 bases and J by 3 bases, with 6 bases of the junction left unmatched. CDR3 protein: CASQGTAYTGELFF. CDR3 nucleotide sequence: TGTGCCAGTCAGGGGACAGCTTACACCGGGGAGCTGTTTTTT.

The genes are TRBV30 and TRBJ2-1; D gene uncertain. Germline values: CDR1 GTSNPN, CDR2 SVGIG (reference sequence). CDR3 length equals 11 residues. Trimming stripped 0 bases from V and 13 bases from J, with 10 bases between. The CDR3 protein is CAWSVLPSQFF. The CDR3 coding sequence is TGTGCCTGGAGTGTACTCCCCTCACAGTTCTTC.

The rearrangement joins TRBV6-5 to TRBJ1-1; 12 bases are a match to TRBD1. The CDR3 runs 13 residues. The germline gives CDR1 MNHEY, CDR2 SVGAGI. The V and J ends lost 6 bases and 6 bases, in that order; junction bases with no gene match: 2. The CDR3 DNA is TGTGCCAGCAGCGGGACAGGGGGCTCTGAAGCTTTCTTT. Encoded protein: CASSGTGGSEAFF.

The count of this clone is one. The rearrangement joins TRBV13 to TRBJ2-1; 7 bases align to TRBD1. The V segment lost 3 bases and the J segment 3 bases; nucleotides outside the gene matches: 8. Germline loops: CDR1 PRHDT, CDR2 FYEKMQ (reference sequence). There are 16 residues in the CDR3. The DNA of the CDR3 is TGTGCCAGCAGCTTCCTCGAGGGGGCGGGCTACAATGAGCAGTTCTTC. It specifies CASSFLEGAGYNEQFF. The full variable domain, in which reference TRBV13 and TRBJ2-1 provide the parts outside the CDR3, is AAGVIQSPRHLIKEKRETATLKCYPIPRHDTVYWYQQGPGQDPQFLISFYEKMQSDKGSIPDRFSAQQFSDYHSELNMSSLELGDSALYFCASSFLEGAGYNEQFFGPGTRLTVL.

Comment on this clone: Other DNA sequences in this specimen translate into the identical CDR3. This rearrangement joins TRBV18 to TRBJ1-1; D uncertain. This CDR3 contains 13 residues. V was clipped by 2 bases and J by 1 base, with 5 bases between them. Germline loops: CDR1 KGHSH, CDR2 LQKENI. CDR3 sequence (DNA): TGTGCCAGCTCACCAGGGAGGAACACTGAAGCTTTCTTT. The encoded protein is CASSPGRNTEAFF.

The chain's CDR3 is CASSKLTGSQETQYF. CDR3 in DNA: TGTGCCAGCAGCAAACTAACAGGATCCCAAGAGACCCAGTACTTC. V gene TRBV6-5 combines with J gene TRBJ2-5, with a tentative D call TRBD1 (5 bases). Trimming took off 6 bases at V and 1 base at J, with 15 bases between the two ends. The CDR3 runs 15 residues. Germline CDR1 is MNHEY and CDR2 is SVGAGI.

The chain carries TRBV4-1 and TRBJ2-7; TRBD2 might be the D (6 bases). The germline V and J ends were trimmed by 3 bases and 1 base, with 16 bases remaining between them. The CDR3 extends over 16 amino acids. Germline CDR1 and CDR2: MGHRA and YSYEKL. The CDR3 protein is CASSHLLRRGSYEQYF. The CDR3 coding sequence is TGCGCCAGCAGCCATCTCCTTCGGAGGGGATCCTACGAGCAGTACTTC.

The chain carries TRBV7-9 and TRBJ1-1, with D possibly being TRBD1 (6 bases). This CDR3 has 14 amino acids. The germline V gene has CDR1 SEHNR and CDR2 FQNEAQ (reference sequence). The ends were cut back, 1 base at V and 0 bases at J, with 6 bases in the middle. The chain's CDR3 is CASSLGTVNTEAFF. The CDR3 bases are TGTGCCAGCAGCTTAGGGACAGTGAACACTGAAGCTTTCTTT.

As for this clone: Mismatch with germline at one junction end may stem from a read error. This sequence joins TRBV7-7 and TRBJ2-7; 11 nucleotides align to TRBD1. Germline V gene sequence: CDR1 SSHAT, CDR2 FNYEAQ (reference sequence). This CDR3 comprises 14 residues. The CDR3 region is CASSEGTGGYEQYF. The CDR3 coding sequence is TGTGCTAGCAGCGAAGGGACAGGGGGCTACGAGCAGTACTTC.

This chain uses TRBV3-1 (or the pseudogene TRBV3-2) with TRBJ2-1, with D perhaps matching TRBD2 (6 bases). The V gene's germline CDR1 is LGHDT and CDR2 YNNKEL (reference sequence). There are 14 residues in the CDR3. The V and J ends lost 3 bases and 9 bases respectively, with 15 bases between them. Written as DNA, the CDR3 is TGTGCCAGCAGCCAGTTTGCGGGACTTAGTGAGCAGTTCTTC. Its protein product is CASSQFAGLSEQFF.

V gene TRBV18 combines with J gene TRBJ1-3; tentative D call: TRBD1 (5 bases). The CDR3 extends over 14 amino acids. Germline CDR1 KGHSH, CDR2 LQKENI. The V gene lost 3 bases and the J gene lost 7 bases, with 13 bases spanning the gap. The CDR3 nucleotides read TGTGCCAGCTCACCGGAACAGGAGGGGAACACCATATATTTT. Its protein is CASSPEQEGNTIYF. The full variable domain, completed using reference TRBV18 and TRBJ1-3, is NAGVMQNPRHLVRRRGQEARLRCSPMKGHSHVYWYRQLPEEGLKFMVYLQKENIIDESGMPKERFSAEFPKEGPSILRIQQVVRGDSAAYFCASSPEQEGNTIYFGEGSWLTVV.

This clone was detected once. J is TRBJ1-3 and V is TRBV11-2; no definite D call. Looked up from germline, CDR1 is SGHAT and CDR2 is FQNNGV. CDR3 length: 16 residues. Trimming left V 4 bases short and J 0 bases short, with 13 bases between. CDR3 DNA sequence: TGTGCCAGCAGCTCCATTATTGGGCCCTCTGGAAACACCATATATTTT. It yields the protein CASSSIIGPSGNTIYF.

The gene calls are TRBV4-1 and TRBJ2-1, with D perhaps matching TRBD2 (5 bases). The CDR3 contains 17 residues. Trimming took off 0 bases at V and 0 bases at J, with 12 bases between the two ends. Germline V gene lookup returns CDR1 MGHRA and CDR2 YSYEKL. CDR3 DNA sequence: TGCGCCAGCAGCCAAGATACGGGGAGCCTCTCCTACAATGAGCAGTTCTTC. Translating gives CASSQDTGSLSYNEQFF.

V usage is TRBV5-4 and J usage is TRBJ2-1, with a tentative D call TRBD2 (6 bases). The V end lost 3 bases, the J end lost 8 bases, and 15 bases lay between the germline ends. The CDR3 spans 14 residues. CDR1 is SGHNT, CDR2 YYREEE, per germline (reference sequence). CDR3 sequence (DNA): TGTGCCAGCAGCTCCCCCGCGGGGCAAGATGAGCAGTTCTTC. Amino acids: CASSSPAGQDEQFF.

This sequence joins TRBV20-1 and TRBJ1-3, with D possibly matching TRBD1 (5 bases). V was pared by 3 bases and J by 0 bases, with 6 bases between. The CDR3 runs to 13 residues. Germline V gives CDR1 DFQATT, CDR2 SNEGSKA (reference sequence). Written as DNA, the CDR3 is TGCAGTGCTAGTACAGGCTCTGGAAACACCATATATTTT. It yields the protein CSASTGSGNTIYF.

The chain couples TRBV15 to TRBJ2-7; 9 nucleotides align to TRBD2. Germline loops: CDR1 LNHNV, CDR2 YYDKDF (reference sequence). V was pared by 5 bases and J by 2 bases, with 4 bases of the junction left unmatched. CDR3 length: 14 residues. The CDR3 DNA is TGTGCCACCAGCCCGAGCGGGAGGCCCTACGAGCAGTACTTC. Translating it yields CATSPSGRPYEQYF.

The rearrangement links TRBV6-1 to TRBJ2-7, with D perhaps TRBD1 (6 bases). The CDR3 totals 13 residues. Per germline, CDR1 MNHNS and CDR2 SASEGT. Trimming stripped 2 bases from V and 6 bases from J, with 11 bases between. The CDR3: CASSEMDSSEQYF. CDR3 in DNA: TGTGCCAGCAGTGAAATGGACAGTTCCGAGCAGTACTTC.

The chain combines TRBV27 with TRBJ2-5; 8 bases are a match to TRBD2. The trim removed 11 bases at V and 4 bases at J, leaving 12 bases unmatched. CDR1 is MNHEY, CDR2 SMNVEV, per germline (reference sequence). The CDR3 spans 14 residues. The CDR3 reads CASRRLAGRETQYF. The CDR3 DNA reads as TGTGCCTCCAGGCGGCTAGCGGGTCGAGAGACCCAGTACTTC.

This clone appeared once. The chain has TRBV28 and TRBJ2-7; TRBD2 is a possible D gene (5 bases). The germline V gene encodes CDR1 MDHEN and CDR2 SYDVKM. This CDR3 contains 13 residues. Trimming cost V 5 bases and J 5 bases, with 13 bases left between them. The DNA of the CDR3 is TGTGCCAGCAGTATTTCCACTAGGAACGAGCAGTACTTC. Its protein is CASSISTRNEQYF.

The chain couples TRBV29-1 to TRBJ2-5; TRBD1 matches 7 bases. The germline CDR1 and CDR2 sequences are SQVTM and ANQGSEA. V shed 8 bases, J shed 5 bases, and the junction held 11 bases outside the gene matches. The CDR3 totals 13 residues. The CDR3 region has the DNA TGCAGCTCCAGCAAGGGGGCGCTTGAGACCCAGTACTTC. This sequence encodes CSSSKGALETQYF.

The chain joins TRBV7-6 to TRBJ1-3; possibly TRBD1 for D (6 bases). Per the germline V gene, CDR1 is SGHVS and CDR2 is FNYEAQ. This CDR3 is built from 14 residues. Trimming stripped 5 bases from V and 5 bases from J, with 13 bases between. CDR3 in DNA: TGTGCCAGCAGCCCGATACAGGGAAGAAACACCATATATTTT. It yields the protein CASSPIQGRNTIYF.

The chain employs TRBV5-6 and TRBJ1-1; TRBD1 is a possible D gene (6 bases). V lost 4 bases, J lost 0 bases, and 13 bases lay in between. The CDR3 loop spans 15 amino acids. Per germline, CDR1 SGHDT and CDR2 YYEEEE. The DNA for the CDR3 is TGTGCCAGCAGCAAATTGACAGGTATGAACACTGAAGCTTTCTTT. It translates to CASSKLTGMNTEAFF.

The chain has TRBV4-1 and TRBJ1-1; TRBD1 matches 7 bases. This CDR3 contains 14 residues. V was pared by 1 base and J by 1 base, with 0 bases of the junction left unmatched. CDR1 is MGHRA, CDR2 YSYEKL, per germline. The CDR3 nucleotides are TGCGCCAGCAGCCAAGGGGACAGGAACACTGAAGCTTTCTTT. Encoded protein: CASSQGDRNTEAFF.